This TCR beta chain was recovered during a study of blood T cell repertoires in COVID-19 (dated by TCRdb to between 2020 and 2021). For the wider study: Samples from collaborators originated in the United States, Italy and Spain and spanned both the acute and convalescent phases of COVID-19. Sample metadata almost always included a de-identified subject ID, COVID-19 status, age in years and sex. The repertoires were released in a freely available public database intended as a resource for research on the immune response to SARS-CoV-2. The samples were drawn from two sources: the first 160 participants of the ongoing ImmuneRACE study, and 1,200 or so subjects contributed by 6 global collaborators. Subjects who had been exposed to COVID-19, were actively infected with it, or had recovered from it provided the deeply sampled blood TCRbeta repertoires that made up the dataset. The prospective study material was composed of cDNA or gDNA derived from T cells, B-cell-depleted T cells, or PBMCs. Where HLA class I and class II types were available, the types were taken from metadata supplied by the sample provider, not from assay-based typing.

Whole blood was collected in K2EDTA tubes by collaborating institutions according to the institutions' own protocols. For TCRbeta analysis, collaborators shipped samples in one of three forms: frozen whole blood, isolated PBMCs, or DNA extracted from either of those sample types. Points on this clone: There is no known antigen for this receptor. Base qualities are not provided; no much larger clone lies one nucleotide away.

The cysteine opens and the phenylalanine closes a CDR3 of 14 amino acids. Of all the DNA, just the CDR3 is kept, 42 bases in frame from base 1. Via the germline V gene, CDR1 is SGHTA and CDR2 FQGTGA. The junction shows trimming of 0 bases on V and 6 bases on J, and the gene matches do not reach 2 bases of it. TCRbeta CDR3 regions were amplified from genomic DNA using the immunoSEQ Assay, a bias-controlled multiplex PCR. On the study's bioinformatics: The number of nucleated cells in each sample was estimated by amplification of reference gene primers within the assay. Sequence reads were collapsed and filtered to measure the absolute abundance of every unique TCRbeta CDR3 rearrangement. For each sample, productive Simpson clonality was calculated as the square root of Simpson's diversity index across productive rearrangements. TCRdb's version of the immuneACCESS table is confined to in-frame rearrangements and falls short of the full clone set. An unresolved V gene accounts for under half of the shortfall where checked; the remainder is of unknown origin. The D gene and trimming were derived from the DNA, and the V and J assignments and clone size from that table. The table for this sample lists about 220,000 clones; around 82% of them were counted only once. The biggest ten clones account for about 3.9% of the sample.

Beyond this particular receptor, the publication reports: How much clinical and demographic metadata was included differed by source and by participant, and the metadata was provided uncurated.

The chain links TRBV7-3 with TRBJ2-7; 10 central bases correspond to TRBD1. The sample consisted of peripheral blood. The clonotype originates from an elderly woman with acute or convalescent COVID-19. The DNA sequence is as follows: TGTGCCAGCAGCTTAACTGGGACAGGGGTCGAGCAGTACTTC. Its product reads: CASSLTGTGVEQYF.